Listed below are T cell receptor beta chains from one sample, sequenced in a study of CD8 T cells in ankylosing spondylitis. TCRdb analysed the 5' RACE reads with MiXCR anew, one entry per CDR3 protein. The repertoire consists of hundreds of thousands of distinct CDR3 sequences, with 12% occurring once and the leading ten covering approximately 0.51%. Sequencing was done on a sample of blood, either unsorted or a sorted T cell fraction (not recorded which). Receptors originate from a male donor with ankylosing spondylitis. CDR3s include the opening cysteine and the closing phenylalanine or tryptophan. Fields, in order: clone size, V gene, CDR3 protein. Size tells how often a clone was seen (once, few, many) or the class of an expanded clone, and some rows leave it out.

clone size: NA; V gene: TRBV20-1; CDR3 protein: CSAPPGTGAQETQYF
clone size: many; V gene: TRBV29-1; CDR3 protein: CSVPGQGVNTQYF
clone size: few; V gene: TRBV4-3; CDR3 protein: CASSQDRVRARNQPQHF
clone size: few; V gene: TRBV6-2/TRBV6-3; CDR3 protein: CASYQGAGEQYF
clone size: NA; V gene: TRBV4-3; CDR3 protein: CASSLEPPLHNEQFF
clone size: few; V gene: TRBV28; CDR3 protein: CASLAGGKDTQYF
clone size: many; V gene: TRBV7-2; CDR3 protein: CASGLAGNNEQFF
clone size: NA; V gene: TRBV5-1; CDR3 protein: CASSLITSGPSYEQYF
clone size: NA; V gene: TRBV27; CDR3 protein: CASSLTGGNIQYF
clone size: few; V gene: TRBV7-9; CDR3 protein: CASSPRQGWTGGYTF
clone size: many; V gene: TRBV5-1; CDR3 protein: CASSSGQSGDTEAFF
clone size: NA; V gene: TRBV28; CDR3 protein: CASSFLLQAANTGELFF
clone size: NA; V gene: TRBV6-6; CDR3 protein: CASGQGHYGYTF
clone size: few; V gene: TRBV24-1; CDR3 protein: CATSERLNQPQHF
clone size: NA; V gene: TRBV20-1; CDR3 protein: CSARLAGSHNEQFF
clone size: NA; V gene: TRBV20-1; CDR3 protein: CSANHMDLEEQYF
clone size: few; V gene: TRBV4-1; CDR3 protein: CASSDPGRNSGANVLTF
clone size: NA; V gene: TRBV10-3; CDR3 protein: CAISESAPLEAFF
clone size: NA; V gene: TRBV20-1; CDR3 protein: CSAPSRRGTEAFF
clone size: few; V gene: TRBV7-2; CDR3 protein: CASRKPGAQTAEQYF
clone size: NA; V gene: TRBV11-3; CDR3 protein: CASSLDGRRNEQFF
clone size: many; V gene: TRBV20-1; CDR3 protein: CSATGGAGEKLFF
clone size: many; V gene: TRBV6-1; CDR3 protein: CASRDDTAGEQYF
clone size: NA; V gene: TRBV6-1; CDR3 protein: CASIPAGITEAFF
clone size: few; V gene: TRBV5-1; CDR3 protein: CASSLRGDGSYEQYF
clone size: NA; V gene: TRBV24-1; CDR3 protein: CATSDRGPFGPADTGELFF
clone size: NA; V gene: TRBV12-3/TRBV12-4; CDR3 protein: CASSPRDRENTIYF
clone size: NA; V gene: TRBV12-3/TRBV12-4; CDR3 protein: CASSLVRYGSVEQYF
clone size: NA; V gene: TRBV12-3/TRBV12-4; CDR3 protein: CASSDGPPNTEAFF
clone size: few; V gene: TRBV20-1; CDR3 protein: CSAYVAGGRETQYF
clone size: NA; V gene: TRBV12-3/TRBV12-4; CDR3 protein: CASSLTFSGFGTYEQYF
clone size: NA; V gene: TRBV20-1; CDR3 protein: CSATLAGYTYEQYF
clone size: NA; V gene: TRBV7-9; CDR3 protein: CASSFRISSGRGNEQFF
clone size: NA; V gene: TRBV5-1; CDR3 protein: CASSLPERTDSPYEQYF
clone size: NA; V gene: TRBV6-1; CDR3 protein: CASSERPTLISNQPQHF
clone size: NA; V gene: TRBV5-1; CDR3 protein: CASSPDRDKLTF
clone size: NA; V gene: TRBV4-2; CDR3 protein: CASSQEVNRANTEAFF
clone size: many; V gene: TRBV4-2; CDR3 protein: CASSQWARSGGTNEQFF
clone size: few; V gene: TRBV20-1; CDR3 protein: CSANSQTYEQYF
clone size: few; V gene: TRBV2; CDR3 protein: CASSEGPRGGEQYF
clone size: many; V gene: TRBV12-3/TRBV12-4; CDR3 protein: CASSPQAATNEKLFF
clone size: NA; V gene: TRBV7-2; CDR3 protein: CASSTGLAKNIQYF
clone size: NA; V gene: TRBV2; CDR3 protein: CASSGGQENIQYF
clone size: few; V gene: TRBV24-1; CDR3 protein: CATSANSGTEAFF
clone size: NA; V gene: TRBV6-1; CDR3 protein: CASRGTSLNEQFF
clone size: few; V gene: TRBV6-2/TRBV6-3; CDR3 protein: CASSYQGGLSYNEQFF
clone size: many; V gene: TRBV7-2; CDR3 protein: CASSSQRETGELFF
clone size: NA; V gene: TRBV7-2; CDR3 protein: CASSFDRYQPQHF
clone size: NA; V gene: TRBV5-1; CDR3 protein: CASRFDSNLYNEQFF
clone size: many; V gene: TRBV20-1; CDR3 protein: CSAKTGSYNSPLHF
clone size: many; V gene: TRBV6-5; CDR3 protein: CASSYNPGPNTEAFF
clone size: NA; V gene: TRBV12-3/TRBV12-4; CDR3 protein: CASSLDYLQTQYF
clone size: many; V gene: TRBV25-1; CDR3 protein: CASSPYGTSGTYEQYF
clone size: many; V gene: TRBV7-2; CDR3 protein: CASSLLGPTYEQYF
clone size: many; V gene: TRBV12-3/TRBV12-4; CDR3 protein: CASSYDFPPLHF
clone size: NA; V gene: TRBV7-3; CDR3 protein: CASSKSGRDNEQFF
clone size: NA; V gene: TRBV29-1; CDR3 protein: CSVEGQGRYEQYF
clone size: NA; V gene: TRBV6-6; CDR3 protein: CASSYPSGEAFF
clone size: NA; V gene: TRBV6-6; CDR3 protein: CASSYASYNEQFF
clone size: few; V gene: TRBV4-2; CDR3 protein: CASSQPGQGREKLFF